Only one count was recorded for the clone carrying this T cell receptor (beta chain). This sample stems from a study of cytomegalovirus exposure and HLA in healthy donors. With 60 Vbeta and 13 Jbeta primers, the PCR was carried out. Measured with immunoSEQ multiplex PCR; TCRdb has only the in-frame clones, and not every one. The repertoire has about 100,000 clones, 81% of them found once; the top ten carry around 2%. This sequence originates from a man aged 25-45 years in good health and CMV-seronegative. Sequencing input: PBMCs.

DNA for the CDR3: TGCAGCGTCGGGACATCCTACAATGAGCAGTTCTTC. Its protein is CSVGTSYNEQFF. The chain recombines TRBV29-1 with TRBJ2-1, with a tentative D call TRBD1 (6 bases). The CDR3 consists of 12 residues. The germline V gene encodes CDR1 SQVTM and CDR2 ANQGSEA. V lost 6 bases and J lost 1, with 7 bases in between.